This T cell receptor (beta chain) was captured by sequencing in a study of T cells after yellow fever vaccination. Study context: Fractions with few cells were prepared using SMART-Seq v4 Ultra Low Input. Points from the study as a whole: A minor fraction of clonotypes spanned both CD4 and CD8 compartments.

A process of 5'RACE template switching, which added a universal primer site and UMIs, was used to make TCR cDNA. MiXCR was run by TCRdb on the 5' RACE reads, yielding one entry per CDR3 protein. The sample shows 30,000 or so distinct CDR3 sequences, 4% to 4.5% of them seen only once. The sample holds many counts of this clonotype. Its antigen is unknown. CDR1 and CDR2 (germline): MNHNS, SASEGT. V lost 0 bases and J 5 bases, leaving 4 bases between the germline ends. This CDR3 has 13 residues. Here the sequenced sample was CD8+ T cells sorted from PBMCs, taken 5 days after the yellow fever booster vaccination. This chain connects TRBV6-1 to TRBJ2-2, with unresolved D. This sequence originates from a man aged 25 to 40 who received the YFV17D yellow fever vaccine. The CDR3 DNA reads TGTGCCAGCAGTGAAGCGGTTACCGGGGAGCTGTTTTTT. This gives the protein CASSEAVTGELFF.